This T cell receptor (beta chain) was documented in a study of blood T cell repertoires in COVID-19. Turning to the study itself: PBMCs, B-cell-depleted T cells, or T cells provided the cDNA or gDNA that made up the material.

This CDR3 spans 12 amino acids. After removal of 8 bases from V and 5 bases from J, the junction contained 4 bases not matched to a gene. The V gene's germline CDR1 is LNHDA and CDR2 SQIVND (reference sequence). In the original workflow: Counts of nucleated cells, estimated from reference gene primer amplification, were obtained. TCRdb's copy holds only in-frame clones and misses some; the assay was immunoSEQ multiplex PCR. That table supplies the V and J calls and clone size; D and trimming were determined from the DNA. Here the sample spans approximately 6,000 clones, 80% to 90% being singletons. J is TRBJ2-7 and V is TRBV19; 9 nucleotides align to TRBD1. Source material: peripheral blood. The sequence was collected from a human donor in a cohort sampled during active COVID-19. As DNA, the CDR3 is TGTGCCAGTTACGGACAGGGGAACGAGCAGTACTTC. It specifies CASYGQGNEQYF.